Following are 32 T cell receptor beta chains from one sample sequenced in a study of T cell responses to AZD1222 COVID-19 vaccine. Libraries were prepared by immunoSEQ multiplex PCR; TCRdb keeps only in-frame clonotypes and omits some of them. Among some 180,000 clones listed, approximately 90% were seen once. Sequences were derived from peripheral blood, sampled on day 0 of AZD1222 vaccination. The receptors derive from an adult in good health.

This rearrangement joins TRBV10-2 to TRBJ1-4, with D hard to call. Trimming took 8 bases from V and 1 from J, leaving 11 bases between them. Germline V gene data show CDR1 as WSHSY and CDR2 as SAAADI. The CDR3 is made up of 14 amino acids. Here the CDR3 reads CASGRRGTNEKLFF. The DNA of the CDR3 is TGCGCCAGCGGCCGACGGGGAACTAATGAAAAACTGTTTTTT.

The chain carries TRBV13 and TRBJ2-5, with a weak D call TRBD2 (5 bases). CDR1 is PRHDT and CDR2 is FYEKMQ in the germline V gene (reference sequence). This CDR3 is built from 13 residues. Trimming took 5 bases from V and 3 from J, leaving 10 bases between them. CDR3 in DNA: TGTGCCAGCAGCACGGACTGGGAAGAGACCCAGTACTTC. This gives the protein CASSTDWEETQYF.

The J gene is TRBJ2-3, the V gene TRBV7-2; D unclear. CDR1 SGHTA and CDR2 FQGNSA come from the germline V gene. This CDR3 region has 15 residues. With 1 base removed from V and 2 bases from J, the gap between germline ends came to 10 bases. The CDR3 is CASSLGRIDTDTQYF. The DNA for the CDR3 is TGTGCCAGCAGCTTAGGGCGTATCGACACAGATACGCAGTATTTT.

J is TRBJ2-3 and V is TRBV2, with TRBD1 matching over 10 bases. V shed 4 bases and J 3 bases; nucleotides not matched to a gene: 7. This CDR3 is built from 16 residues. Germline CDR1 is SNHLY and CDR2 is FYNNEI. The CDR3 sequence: CASSARTGGRTDTQYF. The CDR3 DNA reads TGTGCCAGCAGTGCCCGGACAGGGGGAAGAACAGATACGCAGTATTTT.

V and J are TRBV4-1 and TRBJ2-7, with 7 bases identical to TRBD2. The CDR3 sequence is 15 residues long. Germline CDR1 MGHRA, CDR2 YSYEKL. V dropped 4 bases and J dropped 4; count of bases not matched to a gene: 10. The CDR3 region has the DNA TGCGCCAGCAGCCGAGGGAGGGGAGGTTCGTACGAGCAGTACTTC. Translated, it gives CASSRGRGGSYEQYF.

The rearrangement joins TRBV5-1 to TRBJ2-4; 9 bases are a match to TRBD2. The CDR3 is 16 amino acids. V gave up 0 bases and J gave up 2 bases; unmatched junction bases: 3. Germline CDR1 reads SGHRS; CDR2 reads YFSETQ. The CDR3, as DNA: TGCGCCAGCAGCTTGGCGGCGGGAGGGACCAAAAACATTCAGTACTTC. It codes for CASSLAAGGTKNIQYF. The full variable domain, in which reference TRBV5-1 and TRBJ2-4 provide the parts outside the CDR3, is KAGVTQTPRYLIKTRGQQVTLSCSPISGHRSVSWYQQTPGQGLQFLFEYFSETQRNKGNFPGRFSGRQFSNSRSEMNVSTLELGDSALYLCASSLAAGGTKNIQYFGAGTRLSVL.

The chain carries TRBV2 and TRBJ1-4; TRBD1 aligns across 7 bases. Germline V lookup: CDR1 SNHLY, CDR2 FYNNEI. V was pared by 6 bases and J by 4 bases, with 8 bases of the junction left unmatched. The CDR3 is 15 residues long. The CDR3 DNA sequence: TGTGCCAGCAGGGGGACGGGACAGAGTAATGAAAAACTGTTTTTT. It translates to CASRGTGQSNEKLFF.

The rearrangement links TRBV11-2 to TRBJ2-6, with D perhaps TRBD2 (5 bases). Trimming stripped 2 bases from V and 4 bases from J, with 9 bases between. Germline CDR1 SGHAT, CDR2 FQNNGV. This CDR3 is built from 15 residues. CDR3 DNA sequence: TGTGCCAGCAGCTTAAGCCCGGGAGGGGCCAACGTCCTGACTTTC. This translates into CASSLSPGGANVLTF.

CDR3 loop: CASSVTSGGTDTQYF. CDR3 DNA sequence: TGTGCCAGCAGTGTGACTAGCGGGGGGACAGATACGCAGTATTTT. The chain links TRBV25-1 to TRBJ2-3; TRBD2 agrees at 13 bases. The CDR3 contains 15 residues. Germline V gene data show CDR1 as MGHDK and CDR2 as SYGVNS. With 4 bases clipped from V and 3 bases from J, the junction kept 1 base outside the gene matches.

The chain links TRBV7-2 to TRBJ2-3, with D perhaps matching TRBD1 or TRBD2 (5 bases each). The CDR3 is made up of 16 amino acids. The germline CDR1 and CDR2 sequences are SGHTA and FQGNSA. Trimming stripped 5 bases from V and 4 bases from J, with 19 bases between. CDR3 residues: CASSPPGRGRADTQYF. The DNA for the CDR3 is TGTGCCAGCAGCCCACCGGGACGGGGTAGAGCAGATACGCAGTATTTT.

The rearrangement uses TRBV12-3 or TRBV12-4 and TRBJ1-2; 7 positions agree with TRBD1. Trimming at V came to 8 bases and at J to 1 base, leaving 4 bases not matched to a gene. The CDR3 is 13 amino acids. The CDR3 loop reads CASGTAGNYGYTF. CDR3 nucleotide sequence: TGTGCCAGCGGGACAGCCGGTAACTATGGCTACACCTTC.

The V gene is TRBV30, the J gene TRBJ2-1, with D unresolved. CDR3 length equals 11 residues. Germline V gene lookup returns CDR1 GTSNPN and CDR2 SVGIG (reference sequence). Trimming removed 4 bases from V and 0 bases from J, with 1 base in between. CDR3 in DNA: TGTGCCTGGAACTCCTACAATGAGCAGTTCTTC. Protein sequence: CAWNSYNEQFF.

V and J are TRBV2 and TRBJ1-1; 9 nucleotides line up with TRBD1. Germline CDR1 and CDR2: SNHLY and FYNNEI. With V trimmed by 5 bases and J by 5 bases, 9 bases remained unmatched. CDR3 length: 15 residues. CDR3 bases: TGTGCCAGCAGTCCGGGACAGGGACGATGGACTGAAGCTTTCTTT. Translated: CASSPGQGRWTEAFF.

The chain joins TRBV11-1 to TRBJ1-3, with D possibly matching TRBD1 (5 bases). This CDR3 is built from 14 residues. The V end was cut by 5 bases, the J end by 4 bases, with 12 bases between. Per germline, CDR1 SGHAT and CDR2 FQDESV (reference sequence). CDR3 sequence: CASSPGTSGNTIYF. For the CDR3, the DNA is TGTGCCAGCAGCCCAGGGACCTCGGGAAACACCATATATTTT. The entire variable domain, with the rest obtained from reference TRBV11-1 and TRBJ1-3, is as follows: EAEVAQSPRYKITEKSQAVAFWCDPISGHATLYWYRQILGQGPELLVQFQDESVVDDSQLPKDRFSAERLKGVDSTLKIQPAELGDSAMYLCASSPGTSGNTIYFGEGSWLTVV.

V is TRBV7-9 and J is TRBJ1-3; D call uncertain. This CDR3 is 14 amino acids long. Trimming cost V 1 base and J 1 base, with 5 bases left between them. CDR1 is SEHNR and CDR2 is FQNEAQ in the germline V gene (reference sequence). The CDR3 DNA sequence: TGTGCCAGCAGCTTAGAGACTTCTGGAAACACCATATATTTT. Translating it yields CASSLETSGNTIYF.

CDR3 sequence (DNA): TGTGCCAGCAGCAAACCGGGACTAGCGGGCTCCTACGAGCAGTACTTC. Translated: CASSKPGLAGSYEQYF. The V gene is TRBV5-6, the J gene TRBJ2-7, with TRBD2 matching 12 bases. V lost 4 bases to trimming and J lost 0 bases; unmatched junction nucleotides: 5. Germline V gene sequence: CDR1 SGHDT, CDR2 YYEEEE. There are 16 residues in the CDR3.

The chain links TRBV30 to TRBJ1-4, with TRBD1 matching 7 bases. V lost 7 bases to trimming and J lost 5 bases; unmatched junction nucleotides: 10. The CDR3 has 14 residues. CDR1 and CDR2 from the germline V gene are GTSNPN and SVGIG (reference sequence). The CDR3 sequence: CASTTGALNEKLFF. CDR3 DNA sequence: TGTGCCTCCACAACAGGGGCCTTAAATGAAAAACTGTTTTTT. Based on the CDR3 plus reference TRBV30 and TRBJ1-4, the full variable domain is SQTIHQWPATLVQPVGSPLSLECTVEGTSNPNLYWYRQAAGRGLQLLFYSVGIGQISSEVPQNLSASRPQDRQFILSSKKLLLSDSGFYLCASTTGALNEKLFFGSGTQLSVL.

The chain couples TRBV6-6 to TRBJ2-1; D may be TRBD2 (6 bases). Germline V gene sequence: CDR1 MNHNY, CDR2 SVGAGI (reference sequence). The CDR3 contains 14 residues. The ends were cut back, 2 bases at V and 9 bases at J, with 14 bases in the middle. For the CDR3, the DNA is TGTGCCAGCAGTTACGGTCAGGGAGCGGGTGAGCAGTTCTTC. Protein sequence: CASSYGQGAGEQFF.

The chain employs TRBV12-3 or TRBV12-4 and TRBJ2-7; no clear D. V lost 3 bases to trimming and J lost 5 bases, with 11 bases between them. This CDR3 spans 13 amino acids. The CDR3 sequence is CASSFQASHEQYF. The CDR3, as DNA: TGTGCCAGCAGTTTCCAGGCTTCCCACGAGCAGTACTTC.

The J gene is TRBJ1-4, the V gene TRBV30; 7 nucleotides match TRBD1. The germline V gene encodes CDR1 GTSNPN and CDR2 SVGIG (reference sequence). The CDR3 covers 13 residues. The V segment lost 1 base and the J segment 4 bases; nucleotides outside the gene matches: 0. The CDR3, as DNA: TGTGCCTGGAGTGGGGACAGTAATGAAAAACTGTTTTTT. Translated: CAWSGDSNEKLFF.

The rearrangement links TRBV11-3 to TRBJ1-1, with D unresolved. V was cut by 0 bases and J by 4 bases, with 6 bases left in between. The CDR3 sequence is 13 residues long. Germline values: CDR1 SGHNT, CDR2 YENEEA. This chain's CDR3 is CASSLDYATEAFF. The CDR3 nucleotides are TGTGCCAGCAGCTTAGATTATGCCACTGAAGCTTTCTTT.

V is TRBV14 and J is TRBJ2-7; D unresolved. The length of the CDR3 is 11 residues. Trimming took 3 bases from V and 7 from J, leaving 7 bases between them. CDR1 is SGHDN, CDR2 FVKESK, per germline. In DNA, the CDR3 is TGTGCCAGCAGCCATGGAAGAGAGCAGTACTTC. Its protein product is CASSHGREQYF.

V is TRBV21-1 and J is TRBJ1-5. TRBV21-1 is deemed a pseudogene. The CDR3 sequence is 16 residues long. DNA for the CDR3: TGTGCCAGCAGCATCCGGGACGATGATAGCAATCAGCCCCAGCATTTT. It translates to CASSIRDDDSNQPQHF.

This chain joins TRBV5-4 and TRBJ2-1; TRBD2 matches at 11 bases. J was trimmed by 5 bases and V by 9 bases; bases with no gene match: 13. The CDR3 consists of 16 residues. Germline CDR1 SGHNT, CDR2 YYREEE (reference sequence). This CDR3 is CATSKMGTSGNNEQFF. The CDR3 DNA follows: TGTGCCACCTCAAAGATGGGGACTAGCGGTAACAATGAGCAGTTCTTC.

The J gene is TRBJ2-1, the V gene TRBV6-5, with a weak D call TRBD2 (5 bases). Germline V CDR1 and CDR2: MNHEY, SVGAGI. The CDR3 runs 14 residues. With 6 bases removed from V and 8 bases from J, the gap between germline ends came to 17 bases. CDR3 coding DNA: TGTGCCAGCAGGGAGGACTCAGGCGGTCATGAGCAGTTCTTC. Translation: CASREDSGGHEQFF.

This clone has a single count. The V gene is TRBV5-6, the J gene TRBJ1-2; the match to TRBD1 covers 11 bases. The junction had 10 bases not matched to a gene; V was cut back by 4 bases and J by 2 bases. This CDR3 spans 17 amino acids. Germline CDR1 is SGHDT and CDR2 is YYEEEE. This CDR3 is CASSPRTGGRWNYGYTF. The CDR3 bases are TGTGCCAGCAGCCCTCGGACAGGGGGCAGGTGGAACTATGGCTACACCTTC.

DNA for the CDR3: TGTGCCAGCAAGTCACTTCTTGGTCTTGGGATTACAGATACGCAGTATTTT. Its protein is CASKSLLGLGITDTQYF. V is TRBV27 and J is TRBJ2-3, with D uncertain. The CDR3 totals 17 residues. V was clipped by 7 bases and J by 3 bases, with 23 bases between them. CDR1 and CDR2 (germline): MNHEY, SMNVEV (reference sequence).

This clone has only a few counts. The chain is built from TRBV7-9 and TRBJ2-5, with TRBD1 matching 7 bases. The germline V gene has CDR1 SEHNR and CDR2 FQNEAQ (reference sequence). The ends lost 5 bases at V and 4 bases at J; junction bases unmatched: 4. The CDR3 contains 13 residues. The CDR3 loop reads CASSTQGRETQYF. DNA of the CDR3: TGTGCCAGCAGCACACAGGGGCGAGAGACCCAGTACTTC. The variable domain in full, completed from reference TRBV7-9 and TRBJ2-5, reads DTGVSQNPRHKITKRGQNVTFRCDPISEHNRLYWYRQTLGQGPEFLTYFQNEAQLEKSRLLSDRFSAERPKGSFSTLEIQRTEQGDSAMYLCASSTQGRETQYFGPGTRLLVL.

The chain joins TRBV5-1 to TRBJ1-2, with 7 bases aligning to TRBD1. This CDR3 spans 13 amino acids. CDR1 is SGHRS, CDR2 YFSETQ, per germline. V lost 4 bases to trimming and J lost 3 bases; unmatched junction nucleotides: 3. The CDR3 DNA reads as TGCGCCAGCAGCGCGGGACAGCACTATGGCTACACCTTC. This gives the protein CASSAGQHYGYTF.

The CDR3 nucleotides read TGCGCCAGCAGCTTGGACAACGGGCAAGAGACCCAGTACTTC. Protein product: CASSLDNGQETQYF. This chain uses TRBV5-1 with TRBJ2-5; D unresolved. Trimming took 0 bases from V and 2 from J, leaving 8 bases between them. CDR1 is SGHRS and CDR2 is YFSETQ in the germline V gene. The CDR3 covers 14 residues. The variable domain in full, with the rest retrieved from reference TRBV5-1 and TRBJ2-5, is KAGVTQTPRYLIKTRGQQVTLSCSPISGHRSVSWYQQTPGQGLQFLFEYFSETQRNKGNFPGRFSGRQFSNSRSEMNVSTLELGDSALYLCASSLDNGQETQYFGPGTRLLVL.

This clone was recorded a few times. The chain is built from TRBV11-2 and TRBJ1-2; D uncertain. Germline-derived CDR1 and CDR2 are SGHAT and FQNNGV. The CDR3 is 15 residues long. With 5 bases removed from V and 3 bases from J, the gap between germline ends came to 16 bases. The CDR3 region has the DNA TGTGCCAGCAGCGAATTTGGGAAGTCGGACTATGGCTACACCTTC. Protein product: CASSEFGKSDYGYTF.

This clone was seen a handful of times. The CDR3 DNA follows: TGTGCCAGCAGTTACTCCGGGGGGCCCACTGAAGCTTTCTTT. This sequence encodes CASSYSGGPTEAFF. The chain combines TRBV6-5 with TRBJ1-1; a possible D gene is TRBD1 (6 bases). The ends were cut back, 0 bases at V and 4 bases at J, with 9 bases in the middle. CDR1 MNHEY and CDR2 SVGAGI come from the germline V gene. The CDR3 totals 14 residues.